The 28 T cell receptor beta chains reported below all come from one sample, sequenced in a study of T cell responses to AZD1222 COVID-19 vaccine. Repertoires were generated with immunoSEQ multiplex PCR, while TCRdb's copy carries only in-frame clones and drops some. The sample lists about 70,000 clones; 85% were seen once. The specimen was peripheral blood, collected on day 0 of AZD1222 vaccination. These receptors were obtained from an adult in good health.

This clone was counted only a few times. The CDR3 nucleotides read TGTGCCAGCAGCCTCGACAGAGACACTGAAGCTTTCTTT. It codes for CASSLDRDTEAFF. This chain connects TRBV7-6 to TRBJ1-1; tentative D call: TRBD1 (5 bases). In germline, CDR1 is SGHVS, CDR2 FNYEAQ. The CDR3 has 13 residues. The V and J ends lost 5 bases and 3 bases respectively, with 10 bases between them.

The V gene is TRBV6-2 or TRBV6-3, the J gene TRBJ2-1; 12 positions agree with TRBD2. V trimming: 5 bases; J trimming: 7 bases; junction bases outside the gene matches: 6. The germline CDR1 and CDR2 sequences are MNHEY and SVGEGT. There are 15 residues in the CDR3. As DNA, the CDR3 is TGTGCCAGCAGTGATCCTAGCGGGGGGGCTAATGAGCAGTTCTTC. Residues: CASSDPSGGANEQFF.

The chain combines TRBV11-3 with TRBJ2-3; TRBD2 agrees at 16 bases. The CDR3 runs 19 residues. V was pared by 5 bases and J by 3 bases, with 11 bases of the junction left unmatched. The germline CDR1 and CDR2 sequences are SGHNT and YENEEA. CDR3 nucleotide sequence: TGTGCCAGCAGCAACCCCCCGGGACTAGCGGGGGGGAGTACAGATACGCAGTATTTT. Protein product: CASSNPPGLAGGSTDTQYF.

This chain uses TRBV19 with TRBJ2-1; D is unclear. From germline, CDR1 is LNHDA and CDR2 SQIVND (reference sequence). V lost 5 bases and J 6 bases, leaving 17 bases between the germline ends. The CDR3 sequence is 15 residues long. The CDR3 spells CASSAFGPRFNEQFF. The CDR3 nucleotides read TGTGCCAGTAGTGCCTTCGGGCCGAGATTCAATGAGCAGTTCTTC.

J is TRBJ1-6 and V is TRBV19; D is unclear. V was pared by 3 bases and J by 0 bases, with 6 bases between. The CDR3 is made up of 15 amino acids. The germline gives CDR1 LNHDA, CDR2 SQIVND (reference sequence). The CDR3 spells CASSIGSSYNSPLHF. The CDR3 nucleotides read TGTGCCAGTAGTATTGGCAGCTCCTATAATTCACCCCTCCACTTT.

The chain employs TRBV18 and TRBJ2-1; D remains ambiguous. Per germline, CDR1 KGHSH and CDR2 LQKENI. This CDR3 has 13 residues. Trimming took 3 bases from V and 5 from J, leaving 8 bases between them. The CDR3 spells CASSPGLHNEQFF. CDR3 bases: TGTGCCAGCTCACCGGGTCTTCACAATGAGCAGTTCTTC.

CDR3: CASSFTGEPKQYF. In DNA form, the CDR3 reads TGTGCCAGCAGCTTTACGGGAGAACCTAAGCAGTACTTC. The rearrangement links TRBV11-2 to TRBJ2-7, with D possibly matching TRBD2 (6 bases). V was shortened by 3 bases and J by 8 bases, with 14 bases between the two germline ends. The CDR3 is 13 amino acids. Germline CDR1 reads SGHAT; CDR2 reads FQNNGV.

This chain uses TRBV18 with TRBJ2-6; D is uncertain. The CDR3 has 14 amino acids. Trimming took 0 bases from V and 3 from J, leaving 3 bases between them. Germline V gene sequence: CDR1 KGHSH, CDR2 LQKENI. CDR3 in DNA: TGTGCCAGCTCACCACCAAGTGGGGCCAACGTCCTGACTTTC. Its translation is CASSPPSGANVLTF.

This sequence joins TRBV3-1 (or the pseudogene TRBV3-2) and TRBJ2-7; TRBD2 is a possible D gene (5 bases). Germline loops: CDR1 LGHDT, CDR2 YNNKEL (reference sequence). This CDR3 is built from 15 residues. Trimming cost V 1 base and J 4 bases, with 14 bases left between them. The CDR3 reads CASSQGSPPGYEQYF. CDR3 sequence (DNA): TGTGCCAGCAGCCAAGGAAGCCCCCCGGGATACGAGCAGTACTTC.

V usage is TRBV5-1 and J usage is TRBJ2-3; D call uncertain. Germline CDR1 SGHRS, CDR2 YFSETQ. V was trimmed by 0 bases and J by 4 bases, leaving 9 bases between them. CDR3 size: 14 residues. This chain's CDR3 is CASSLVLRADTQYF. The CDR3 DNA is TGCGCCAGCAGCTTGGTACTAAGGGCAGATACGCAGTATTTT.

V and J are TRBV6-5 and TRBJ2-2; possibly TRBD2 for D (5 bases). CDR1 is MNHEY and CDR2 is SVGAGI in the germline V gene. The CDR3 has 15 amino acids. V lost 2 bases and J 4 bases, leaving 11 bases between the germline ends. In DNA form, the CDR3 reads TGTGCCAGCAGTTACGCCGCAGGAGGCACCGGGGAGCTGTTTTTT. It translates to CASSYAAGGTGELFF.

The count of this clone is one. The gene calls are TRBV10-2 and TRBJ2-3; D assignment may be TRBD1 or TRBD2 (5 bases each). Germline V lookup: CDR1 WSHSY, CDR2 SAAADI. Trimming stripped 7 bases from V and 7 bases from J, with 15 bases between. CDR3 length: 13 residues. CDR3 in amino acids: CASTVARGNTQYF. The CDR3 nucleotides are TGCGCCAGCACGGTAGCGAGGGGAAATACGCAGTATTTT.

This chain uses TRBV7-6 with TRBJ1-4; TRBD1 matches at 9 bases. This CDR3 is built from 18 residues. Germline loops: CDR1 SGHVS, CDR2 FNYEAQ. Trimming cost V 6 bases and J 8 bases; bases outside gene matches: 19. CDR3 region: CASSLRIGTGGKFEKLFF. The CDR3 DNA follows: TGTGCCAGCAGTCTAAGGATCGGAACAGGGGGCAAGTTCGAAAAACTGTTTTTT.

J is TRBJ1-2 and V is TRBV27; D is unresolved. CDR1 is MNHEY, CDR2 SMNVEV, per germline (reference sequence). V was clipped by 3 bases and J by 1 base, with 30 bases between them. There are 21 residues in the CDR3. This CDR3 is CASSFSLFAPSGRSYNYGYTF. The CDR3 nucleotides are TGTGCCAGCAGTTTCTCCCTCTTCGCGCCCTCGGGCAGGTCTTATAACTATGGCTACACCTTC.

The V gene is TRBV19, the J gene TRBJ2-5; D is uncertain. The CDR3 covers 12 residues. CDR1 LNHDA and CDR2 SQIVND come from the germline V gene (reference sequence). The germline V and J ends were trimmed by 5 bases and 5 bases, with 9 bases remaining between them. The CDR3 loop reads CASSQNWETQYF. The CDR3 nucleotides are TGTGCCAGTAGTCAGAACTGGGAGACCCAGTACTTC. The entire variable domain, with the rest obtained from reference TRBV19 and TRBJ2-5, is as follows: DGGITQSPKYLFRKEGQNVTLSCEQNLNHDAMYWYRQDPGQGLRLIYYSQIVNDFQKGDIAEGYSVSREKKESFPLTVTSAQKNPTAFYLCASSQNWETQYFGPGTRLLVL.

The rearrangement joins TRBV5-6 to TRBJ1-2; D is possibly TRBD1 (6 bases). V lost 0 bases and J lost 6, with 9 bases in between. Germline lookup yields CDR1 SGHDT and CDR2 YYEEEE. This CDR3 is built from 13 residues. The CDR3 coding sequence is TGTGCCAGCAGCTTGGCCGGGGGGCATGGCTACACCTTC. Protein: CASSLAGGHGYTF.

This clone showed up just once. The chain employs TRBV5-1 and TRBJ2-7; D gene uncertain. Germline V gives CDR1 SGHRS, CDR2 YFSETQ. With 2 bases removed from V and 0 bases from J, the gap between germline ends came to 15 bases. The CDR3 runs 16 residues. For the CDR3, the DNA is TGCGCCAGCAGCTTCCGCGAGGTCGCCAGCTCCTACGAGCAGTACTTC. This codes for CASSFREVASSYEQYF.

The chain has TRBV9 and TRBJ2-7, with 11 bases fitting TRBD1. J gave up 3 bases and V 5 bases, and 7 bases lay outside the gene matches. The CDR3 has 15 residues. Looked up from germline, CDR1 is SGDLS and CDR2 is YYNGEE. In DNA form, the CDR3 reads TGTGCCAGCAGTGTCGGCGGGACAGGGGGCTACGAGCAGTACTTC. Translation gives CASSVGGTGGYEQYF.

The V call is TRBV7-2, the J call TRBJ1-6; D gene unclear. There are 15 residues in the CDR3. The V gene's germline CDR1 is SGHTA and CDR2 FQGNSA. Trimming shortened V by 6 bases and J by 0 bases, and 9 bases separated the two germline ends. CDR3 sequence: CASRDQSSYNSPLHF. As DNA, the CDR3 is TGTGCCAGCAGAGATCAGAGCTCCTATAATTCACCCCTCCACTTT. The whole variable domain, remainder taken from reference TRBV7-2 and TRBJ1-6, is GAGVSQSPSNKVTEKGKDVELRCDPISGHTALYWYRQSLGQGLEFLIYFQGNSAPDKSGLPSDRFSAERTGGSVSTLTIQRTQQEDSAVYLCASRDQSSYNSPLHFGNGTRLTVT.

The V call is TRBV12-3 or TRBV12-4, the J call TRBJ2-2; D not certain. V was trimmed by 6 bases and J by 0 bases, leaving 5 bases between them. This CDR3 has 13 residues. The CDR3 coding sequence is TGTGCCAGCAGGTTTGCGAACACCGGGGAGCTGTTTTTT. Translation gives CASRFANTGELFF.

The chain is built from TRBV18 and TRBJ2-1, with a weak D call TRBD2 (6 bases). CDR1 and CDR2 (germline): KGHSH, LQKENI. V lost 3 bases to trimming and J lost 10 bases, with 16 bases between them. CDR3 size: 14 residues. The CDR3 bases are TGTGCCAGCTCACCCGAGGAGGGGTCCTCGGAGCAGTTCTTC. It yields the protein CASSPEEGSSEQFF. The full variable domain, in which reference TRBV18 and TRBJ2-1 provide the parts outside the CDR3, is NAGVMQNPRHLVRRRGQEARLRCSPMKGHSHVYWYRQLPEEGLKFMVYLQKENIIDESGMPKERFSAEFPKEGPSILRIQQVVRGDSAAYFCASSPEEGSSEQFFGPGTRLTVL.

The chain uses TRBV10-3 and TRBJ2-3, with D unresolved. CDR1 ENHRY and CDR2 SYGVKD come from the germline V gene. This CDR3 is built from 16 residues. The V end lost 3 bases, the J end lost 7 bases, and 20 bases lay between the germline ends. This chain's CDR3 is CAISDPDRVGVNTQYF. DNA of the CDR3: TGTGCCATCAGTGACCCAGACCGGGTTGGGGTAAATACGCAGTATTTT.

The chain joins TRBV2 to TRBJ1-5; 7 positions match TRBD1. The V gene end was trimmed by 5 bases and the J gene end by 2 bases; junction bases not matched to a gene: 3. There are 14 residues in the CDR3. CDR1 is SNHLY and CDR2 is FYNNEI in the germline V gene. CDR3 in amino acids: CASSWTGGNQPQHF. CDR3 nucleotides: TGTGCCAGCAGTTGGACAGGAGGCAATCAGCCCCAGCATTTT.

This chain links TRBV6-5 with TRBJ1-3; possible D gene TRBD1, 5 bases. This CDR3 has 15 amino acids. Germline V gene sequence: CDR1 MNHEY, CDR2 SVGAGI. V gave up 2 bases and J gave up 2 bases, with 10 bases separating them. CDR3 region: CASSYHQGTGNTIYF. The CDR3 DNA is TGTGCCAGCAGTTACCATCAGGGAACTGGAAACACCATATATTTT.

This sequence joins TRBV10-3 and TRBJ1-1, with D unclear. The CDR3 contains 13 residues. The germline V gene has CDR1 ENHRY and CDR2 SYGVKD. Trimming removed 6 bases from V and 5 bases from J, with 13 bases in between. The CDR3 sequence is CAIRGQPLTEAFF. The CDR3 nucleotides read TGTGCCATCAGAGGGCAACCCTTGACTGAAGCTTTCTTT.

The CDR3 is CASRPSTVAGEQYF. CDR3 sequence (DNA): TGTGCCAGCAGGCCCTCGACGGTAGCCGGCGAGCAGTACTTC. This rearrangement joins TRBV2 to TRBJ2-7; D remains unclear. This CDR3 contains 14 residues. Trimming removed 6 bases at V and 6 bases at J, with 18 bases between. Germline assignment: CDR1 SNHLY and CDR2 FYNNEI.

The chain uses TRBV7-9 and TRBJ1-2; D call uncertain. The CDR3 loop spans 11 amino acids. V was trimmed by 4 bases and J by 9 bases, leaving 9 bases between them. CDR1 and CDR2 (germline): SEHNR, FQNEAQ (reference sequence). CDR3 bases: TGTGCCAGCAGCTCTCTTGCTAGCTACACCTTC. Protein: CASSSLASYTF.

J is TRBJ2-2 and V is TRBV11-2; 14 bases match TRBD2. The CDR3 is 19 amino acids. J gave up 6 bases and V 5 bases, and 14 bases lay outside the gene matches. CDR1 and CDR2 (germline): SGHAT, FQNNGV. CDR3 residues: CASSTTTSGGAPSPGELFF. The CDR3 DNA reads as TGTGCCAGCAGCACGACGACTAGCGGGGGGGCTCCATCTCCCGGGGAGCTGTTTTTT.